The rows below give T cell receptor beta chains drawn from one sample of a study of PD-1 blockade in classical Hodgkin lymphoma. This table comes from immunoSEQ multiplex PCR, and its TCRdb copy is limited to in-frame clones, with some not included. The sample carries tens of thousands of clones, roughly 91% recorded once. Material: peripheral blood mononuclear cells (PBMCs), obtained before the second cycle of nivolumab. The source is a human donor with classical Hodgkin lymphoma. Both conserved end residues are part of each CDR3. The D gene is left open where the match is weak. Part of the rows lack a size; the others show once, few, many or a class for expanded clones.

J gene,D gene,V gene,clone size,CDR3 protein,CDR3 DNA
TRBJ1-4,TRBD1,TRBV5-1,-,CASSLGDREGEKLFF,TGCGCCAGCAGCTTGGGCGACAGGGAAGGTGAAAAACTGTTTTTT
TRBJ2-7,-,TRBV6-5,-,CASSYPPTYEQYF,TGTGCCAGCAGTTACCCCCCTACCTACGAGCAGTACTTC
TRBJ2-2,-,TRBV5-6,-,CASSLGVTGELFF,TGTGCCAGCAGCTTGGGGGTTACCGGGGAGCTGTTTTTT
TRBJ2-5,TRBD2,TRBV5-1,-,CASSESGGQGETQYF,TGCGCCAGCAGCGAGAGCGGGGGGCAGGGGGAGACCCAGTACTTC
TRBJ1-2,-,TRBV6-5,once,CASTNTKAGGTLYTF,TGTGCCAGCACAAACACTAAGGCTGGGGGAACCCTCTACACCTTC
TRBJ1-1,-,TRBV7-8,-,CASSSVNTEAFF,TGTGCCAGCAGCTCCGTGAACACTGAAGCTTTCTTT
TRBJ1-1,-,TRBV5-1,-,CASSLGHTEAFF,TGCGCCAGCAGCTTGGGACACACTGAAGCTTTCTTT
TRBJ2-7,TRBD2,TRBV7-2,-,CASSLLLAGGEQYF,TGTGCCAGCAGCTTATTACTAGCGGGCGGCGAGCAGTACTTC
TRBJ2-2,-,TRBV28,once,CASSPMAQEGGELFF,TGTGCCAGCAGTCCCATGGCGCAGGAAGGAGGGGAGCTGTTTTTT
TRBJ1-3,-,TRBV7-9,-,CASSLGGGIGNTIYF,TGTGCCAGCAGCTTAGGAGGGGGTATAGGAAACACCATATATTTT
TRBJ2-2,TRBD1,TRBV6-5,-,CASSYPTGTDTGELFF,TGTGCCAGCAGTTACCCGACAGGGACGGACACCGGGGAGCTGTTTTTT
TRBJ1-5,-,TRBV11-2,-,CASSPGRTYQPQHF,TGTGCCAGCAGCCCGGGACGGACCTATCAGCCCCAGCATTTT
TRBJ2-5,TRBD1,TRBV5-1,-,CASSRGTGGRETQYF,TGCGCCAGCAGCCGCGGGACAGGGGGCCGGGAGACCCAGTACTTC
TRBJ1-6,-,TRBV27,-,CASSPAPLGSPLHF,TGTGCCAGCAGTCCGGCCCCCCTAGGATCACCCCTCCACTTT
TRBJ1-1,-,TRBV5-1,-,CASSAGPTNTEAFF,TGCGCCAGCAGCGCCGGACCGACGAACACTGAAGCTTTCTTT
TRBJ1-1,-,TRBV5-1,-,CASSLGAGANTEAFF,TGCGCCAGCAGCTTGGGAGCGGGGGCGAACACTGAAGCTTTCTTT
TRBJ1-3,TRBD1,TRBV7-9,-,CASSTSTGGSGNTIYF,TGTGCCAGCAGTACCTCCACAGGGGGCTCTGGAAACACCATATATTTT
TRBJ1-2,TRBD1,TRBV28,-,CASSFPRGVGGYTF,TGTGCCAGCAGTTTCCCCAGGGGGGTAGGTGGCTACACCTTC
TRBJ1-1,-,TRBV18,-,CASSGQKGMNTEAFF,TGTGCCAGCTCCGGACAGAAAGGAATGAACACTGAAGCTTTCTTT
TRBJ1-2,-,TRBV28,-,CASSLDSPRGYTF,TGTGCCAGCAGTTTGGACAGCCCTCGTGGCTACACCTTC
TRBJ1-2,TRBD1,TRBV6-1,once,CASRPGTGTYGYTF,TGTGCCAGCAGACCCGGGACAGGGACCTATGGCTACACCTTC
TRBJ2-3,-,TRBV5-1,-,CASSSQGSTDTQYF,TGCGCCAGCAGCTCCCAGGGGAGCACAGATACGCAGTATTTT
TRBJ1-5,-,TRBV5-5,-,CASSGTGNQPQHF,TGTGCCAGCAGCGGGACTGGCAACCAGCCCCAGCATTTT
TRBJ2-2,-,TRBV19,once,CASSTTDYTGELFF,TGTGCCAGTAGTACGACAGATTACACCGGGGAGCTGTTTTTT
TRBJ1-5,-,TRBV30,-,CAWSPRRAGHRNQPQHF,TGTGCCTGGAGCCCCCGACGAGCGGGACACCGCAATCAGCCCCAGCATTTT
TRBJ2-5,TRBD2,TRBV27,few,CASSSGTSGSAGTQYF,TGTGCCAGCAGTTCAGGGACTAGCGGGAGCGCGGGGACCCAGTACTTC
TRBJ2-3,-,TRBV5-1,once,CASSLGSEGGTQYF,TGCGCCAGCAGCTTGGGCAGTGAGGGTGGTACGCAGTATTTT
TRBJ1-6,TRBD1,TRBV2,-,CASSERTGTNSPLHF,TGTGCCAGCAGTGAGAGGACAGGTACCAATTCACCCCTCCACTTT
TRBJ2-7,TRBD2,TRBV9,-,CASNPGGDLHYEQYF,TGTGCCAGTAACCCTGGGGGGGACCTGCACTACGAGCAGTACTTC
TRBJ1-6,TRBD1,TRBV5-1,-,CASSSGQGNSPLHF,TGCGCCAGCAGCTCGGGACAGGGGAATTCACCCCTCCACTTT
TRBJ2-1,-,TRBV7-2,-,CASSLDRLKSNEQFF,TGTGCCAGCAGCTTAGATAGACTAAAAAGCAATGAGCAGTTCTTC
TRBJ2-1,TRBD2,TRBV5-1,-,CASSPSGFSYNEQFF,TGCGCCAGCAGCCCTAGCGGGTTCTCCTACAATGAGCAGTTCTTC
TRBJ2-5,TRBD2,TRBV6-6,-,CASTSSERGLLETQYF,TGTGCCAGCACCTCTAGTGAGCGGGGGTTATTGGAGACCCAGTACTTC
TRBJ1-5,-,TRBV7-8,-,CASSLISNQPQHF,TGTGCCAGCAGCTTAATTAGCAATCAGCCCCAGCATTTT
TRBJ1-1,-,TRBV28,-,CASSFTNTEAFF,TGTGCCAGCAGTTTTACCAACACTGAAGCTTTCTTT
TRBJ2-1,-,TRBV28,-,CASSLTGTYNEQFF,TGTGCCAGCAGTTTAACGGGGACCTACAATGAGCAGTTCTTC
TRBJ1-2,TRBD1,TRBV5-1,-,CASSLTGTGGDYGYTF,TGCGCCAGCAGCCTAACCGGGACAGGGGGCGACTATGGCTACACCTTC
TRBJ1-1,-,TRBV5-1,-,CASSLGRIATEAFF,TGCGCCAGCAGCTTGGGTAGGATAGCCACTGAAGCTTTCTTT
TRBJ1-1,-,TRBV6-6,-,CASSSSGGASTEAFF,TGTGCCAGCAGTAGCTCGGGGGGGGCGAGCACTGAAGCTTTCTTT
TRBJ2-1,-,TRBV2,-,CASSSLSPNEQFF,TGTGCCAGCAGTTCTTTATCTCCAAATGAGCAGTTCTTC
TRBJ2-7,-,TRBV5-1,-,CASSLEWGVDEQYF,TGCGCCAGCAGCTTGGAGTGGGGAGTAGATGAGCAGTACTTC